This T cell receptor (beta chain) was recorded in a study of shared clonotypes between healthy human individuals. Study-level background: Per donor, three plates held CD4 naive cells, three held CD4 memory, two held CD8 naive and one held CD8 memory. Whole-study results and caveats: Naive subsets typically showed greater estimated richness than memory subsets. The generation probabilities recorded for non-shared clonotypes fell below those of clonotypes shared by all four donors.

Points on this clone: Its antigen remains unidentified.

The authors ran the assay at deep level. Assay: immunoSEQ multiplex PCR; the TCRdb copy retains only in-frame clones and omits some. The sample lists more than 2 million clones, roughly 94% occurring once. The TCR was taken from a young man in good health. Sequencing used naive CD4+ T cells sorted from blood. Subset described: CD45RA+ positively selected.

Written as DNA, the CDR3 is TGTGCCAGCAGCTTCGGACAGGCGACCCAAGAGACCCAGTACTTC. This translates into CASSFGQATQETQYF. The chain links TRBV6-5 to TRBJ2-5; 7 nucleotides align to TRBD1. This CDR3 is built from 15 residues. Germline V lookup: CDR1 MNHEY, CDR2 SVGAGI. V shed 6 bases and J 1 base; nucleotides not matched to a gene: 8.